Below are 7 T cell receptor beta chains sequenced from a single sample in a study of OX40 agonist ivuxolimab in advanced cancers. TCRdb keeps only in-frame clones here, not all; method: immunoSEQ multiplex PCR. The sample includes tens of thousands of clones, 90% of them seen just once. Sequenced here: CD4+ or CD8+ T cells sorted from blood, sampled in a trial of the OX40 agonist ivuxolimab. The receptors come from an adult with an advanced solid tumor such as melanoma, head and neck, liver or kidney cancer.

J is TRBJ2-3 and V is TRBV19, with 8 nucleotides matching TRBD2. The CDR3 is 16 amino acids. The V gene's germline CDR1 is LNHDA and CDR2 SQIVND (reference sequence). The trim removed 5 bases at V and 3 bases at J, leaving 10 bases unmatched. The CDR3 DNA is TGTGCCAGTAGTCCCAGGGGCGGGGGGATTACAGATACGCAGTATTTT. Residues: CASSPRGGGITDTQYF.

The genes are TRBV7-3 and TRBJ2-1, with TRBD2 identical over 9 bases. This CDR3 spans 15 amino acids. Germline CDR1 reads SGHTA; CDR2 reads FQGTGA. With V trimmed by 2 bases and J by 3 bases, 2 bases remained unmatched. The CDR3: CASSLVAGVYNEQFF. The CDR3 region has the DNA TGTGCCAGCAGCTTAGTAGCGGGAGTCTACAATGAGCAGTTCTTC.

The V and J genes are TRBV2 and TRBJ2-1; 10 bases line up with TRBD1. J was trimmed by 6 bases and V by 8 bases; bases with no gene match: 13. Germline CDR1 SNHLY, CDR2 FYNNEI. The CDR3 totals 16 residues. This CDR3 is CASALWGQGLSNEQFF. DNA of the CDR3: TGTGCCAGCGCCCTGTGGGGACAGGGGTTGTCCAATGAGCAGTTCTTC.

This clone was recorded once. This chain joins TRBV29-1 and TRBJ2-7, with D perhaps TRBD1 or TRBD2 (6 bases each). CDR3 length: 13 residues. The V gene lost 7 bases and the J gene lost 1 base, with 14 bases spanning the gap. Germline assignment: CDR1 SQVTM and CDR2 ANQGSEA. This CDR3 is CSAQGGFSYEQYF. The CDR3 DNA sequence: TGCAGCGCCCAAGGGGGGTTTTCCTACGAGCAGTACTTC.

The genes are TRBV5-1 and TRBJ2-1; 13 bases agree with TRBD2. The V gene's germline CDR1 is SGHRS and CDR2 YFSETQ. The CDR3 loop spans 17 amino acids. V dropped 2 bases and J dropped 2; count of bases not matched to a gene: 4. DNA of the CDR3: TGCGCCAGCAGCTTTACTAGCGGGAGGGCCGCCTACAATGAGCAGTTCTTC. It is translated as CASSFTSGRAAYNEQFF.

CDR3 bases: TGTGCCAGCAGCCAGGGACTATCCGCTTCCTACGAGCAGTACTTC. Translating gives CASSQGLSASYEQYF. This sequence joins TRBV4-2 and TRBJ2-7; 7 bases align to TRBD2. Germline CDR1 and CDR2: LGHNA and YNFKEQ. This CDR3 contains 15 residues. With V trimmed by 3 bases and J by 1 base, 6 bases remained unmatched.

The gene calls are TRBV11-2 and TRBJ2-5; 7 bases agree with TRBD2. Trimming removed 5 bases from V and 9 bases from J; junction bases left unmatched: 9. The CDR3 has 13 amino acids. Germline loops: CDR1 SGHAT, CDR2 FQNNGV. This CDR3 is CASSAGAEKSQYF. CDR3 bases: TGTGCCAGCAGCGCGGGAGCCGAAAAGTCCCAGTACTTC.